These T cell receptor beta chains were read from a single sample in a study of spatial heterogeneity in lung cancer. Using its own MiXCR run on the 5' RACE reads, TCRdb lists one record per CDR3 protein. The sample lists roughly 72,000 distinct CDR3 sequences, 7.5% to 10% occurring once. This material consisted of PBMCs, taken at follow-up. The source of these receptors is a female donor with early-stage non-small cell lung cancer. The CDR3 runs from the conserved cysteine through the conserved F or W. The order of the fields is D gene, J gene, clone size, V gene, CDR3 protein, CDR3 DNA. D genes are given only for firm matches. Clone size is stated in some rows and not others, as once, few, many or a class when expanded.

d_call: TRBD2
j_call: TRBJ2-1
clone_size: many
v_call: TRBV19
cdr3_aa: CASSIGGSRHEQFF
cdr3_nt: TGTGCCAGTAGTATCGGCGGGAGCAGGCATGAGCAGTTCTTC

d_call: NA
j_call: TRBJ2-3
clone_size: few
v_call: TRBV20-1
cdr3_aa: CSAWDQLSTDTQYF
cdr3_nt: TGCAGTGCTTGGGACCAACTTTCCACAGATACGCAGTATTTT

d_call: NA
j_call: TRBJ2-1
clone_size: many
v_call: TRBV19
cdr3_aa: CASSRDRSSYNEQFF
cdr3_nt: TGTGCCAGTAGTAGGGATAGGAGCTCCTACAATGAGCAGTTCTTC

d_call: TRBD1
j_call: TRBJ1-6
clone_size: NA
v_call: TRBV7-3
cdr3_aa: CASSIDRASPLHF
cdr3_nt: TGTGCCAGCAGCATTGACAGGGCCTCACCCCTCCACTTT

d_call: TRBD1
j_call: TRBJ2-5
clone_size: many
v_call: TRBV11-3
cdr3_aa: CASSLTGVETQYF
cdr3_nt: TGTGCCAGCAGCTTAACAGGGGTGGAGACCCAGTACTTC

d_call: NA
j_call: TRBJ2-4
clone_size: many
v_call: TRBV7-2
cdr3_aa: CASSLRGNIQYF
cdr3_nt: TGTGCCAGCAGCTTACGGGGAAACATTCAGTACTTC

d_call: NA
j_call: TRBJ2-7
clone_size: many
v_call: TRBV27
cdr3_aa: CASSFTEGSSYEQYF
cdr3_nt: TGTGCCAGCAGTTTTACGGAGGGGTCCTCCTACGAGCAGTACTTC

d_call: NA
j_call: TRBJ2-3
clone_size: many
v_call: TRBV12-5
cdr3_aa: CASGLTPGTDTQYF
cdr3_nt: TGTGCTAGTGGTTTGACCCCGGGCACAGATACGCAGTATTTT

d_call: NA
j_call: TRBJ1-2
clone_size: many
v_call: TRBV7-2
cdr3_aa: CASSLRGRGAIGSSGYTF
cdr3_nt: TGTGCCAGCAGCTTACGGGGGCGCGGGGCTATTGGAAGTAGTGGCTACACCTTC

d_call: NA
j_call: TRBJ2-3
clone_size: many
v_call: TRBV7-6
cdr3_aa: CASSLDDSLGDTDTQYF
cdr3_nt: TGTGCCAGCAGCCTAGATGACTCCTTAGGTGACACAGATACGCAGTATTTT